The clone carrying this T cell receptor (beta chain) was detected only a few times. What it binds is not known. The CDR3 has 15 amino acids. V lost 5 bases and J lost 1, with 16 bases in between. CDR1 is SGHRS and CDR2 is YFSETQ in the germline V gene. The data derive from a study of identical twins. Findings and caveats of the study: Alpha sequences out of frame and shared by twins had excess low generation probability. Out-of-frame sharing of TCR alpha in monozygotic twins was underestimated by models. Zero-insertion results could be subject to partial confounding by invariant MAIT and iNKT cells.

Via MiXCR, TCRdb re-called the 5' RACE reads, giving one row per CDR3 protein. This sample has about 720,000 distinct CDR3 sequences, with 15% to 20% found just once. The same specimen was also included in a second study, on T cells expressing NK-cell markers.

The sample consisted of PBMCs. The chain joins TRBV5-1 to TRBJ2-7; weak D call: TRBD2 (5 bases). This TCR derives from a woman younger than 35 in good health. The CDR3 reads CASRRTAEISYEQYF. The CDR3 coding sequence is TGCGCCAGCAGGCGTACAGCGGAAATATCCTACGAGCAGTACTTC.